Sequencing of this T cell receptor (beta chain) was carried out in a study of blood T cell repertoires in COVID-19. Background on the study: COVID-19 samples collected from the United States, Italy and Spain covered acute and convalescent phases.

The CDR3 has 16 amino acids. Germline trimming cut 4 bases from V and 3 bases from J; bases unmatched to any gene: 12. CDR1 and CDR2 (germline): SGHRS, YFSETQ. The table came from immunoSEQ multiplex PCR; TCRdb's copy has only in-frame clones and leaves some out. This sample has some 250,000 clones, with about 90% found just once. All enrollees were roughly 18 to 95 years old and from around 25 US areas. Which cohort a participant joined came from the clinical history participants gave. The sequence was collected from a human donor in a cohort exposed to, infected with or recovered from COVID-19 (not recorded which). The donor label of this sample is uncertain. The sequenced sample was PBMCs or T cells enriched from blood (not recorded which). This chain joins TRBV5-1 and TRBJ2-7; 8 bases are a match to TRBD1. The CDR3 bases are TGCGCCAGCAGCCCCCCTGGGCAGGGGGCAGGCTACGAGCAGTACTTC. Amino acid sequence: CASSPPGQGAGYEQYF.